The rows below give T cell receptor beta chains drawn from one sample of a study of T cells in Graves' hyperthyroidism and ophthalmopathy. TCRdb itself ran the multiplex PCR reads through MiXCR, one entry per CDR3 protein. Here the sample spans around 700,000 distinct CDR3 sequences, roughly 32% being singletons. Sequencing was carried out using blood. These receptors originate from a woman in her forties with Graves' hyperthyroidism. Both conserved end residues are part of each CDR3. D genes are given only for firm matches. Part of the rows lack a size; the others show once, few, many or a class for expanded clones.

d_call	v_call	j_call	clone_size	cdr3_length	cdr3_aa	cdr3_nt
-	TRBV7-9	TRBJ2-7	many	13	CASSLDRAIWQYF	TGTGCCAGCAGCTTAGACAGGGCAATATGGCAGTACTTC
-	TRBV29-1	TRBJ1-2	once	12	CSVEGRAYGYTF	TGCAGCGTTGAGGGTCGAGCCTATGGCTACACCTTC
-	TRBV7-9	TRBJ2-3	-	14	CASSLALPTDTQYF	TGTGCCAGCAGCTTAGCCCTACCCACAGATACGCAGTATTTT
-	TRBV19	TRBJ1-1	many	14	CASSILTWNTEAFF	TGTGCCAGTAGTATACTGACCTGGAACACTGAAGCTTTCTTT
TRBD1	TRBV13	TRBJ2-1	-	13	CASSEGQGNEQFF	TGTGCCAGCAGCGAGGGACAGGGGAATGAGCAGTTCTTC
-	TRBV20-1	TRBJ2-7	-	15	CSASVIGGRDYEQYF	TGCAGTGCTAGTGTGATTGGGGGACGGGATTACGAGCAGTACTTC
-	TRBV4-3	TRBJ1-4	-	15	CASSQDWGPNEKLFF	TGCGCCAGCAGCCAAGATTGGGGGCCTAATGAAAAACTGTTTTTT
-	TRBV10-3	TRBJ1-5	-	14	CAISYSGYDQPQHF	TGTGCCATCAGTTACTCGGGGTACGATCAGCCCCAGCATTTT
-	TRBV20-1	TRBJ1-1	-	13	CRASFGFDTEAFF	TGCAGGGCTAGTTTTGGGTTTGACACTGAAGCTTTCTTT
-	TRBV7-2	TRBJ2-3	-	16	CASSFRGLVRTDTQYF	TGTGCCAGCAGCTTCAGGGGCCTAGTACGCACAGATACGCAGTATTTT
-	TRBV10-2	TRBJ1-1	-	11	CASSPGRLAFF	TGTGCCAGCTCACCAGGACGTTTGGCTTTCTTT
TRBD1	TRBV7-9	TRBJ1-6	-	12	CAWTGDNSPLHF	TGTGCCTGGACAGGAGATAATTCACCCCTCCACTTT
-	TRBV19	TRBJ2-2	-	14	CASSTGVITGELFF	TGTGCCAGTAGTACGGGGGTAATCACCGGGGAGCTGTTTTTT
-	TRBV5-1	TRBJ2-7	-	16	CASSTRLRDGSYEQYF	TGCGCCAGCAGCACAAGATTGCGGGACGGGAGTTACGAGCAGTACTTC
-	TRBV9	TRBJ2-7	many	11	CASGQSYEQYF	TGTGCCAGCGGACAATCCTACGAGCAGTACTTC
TRBD1	TRBV29-1	TRBJ1-2	many	14	CSAVTGGYNYGYTF	TGCAGCGCCGTGACAGGGGGCTATAACTATGGCTACACCTTC
TRBD1	TRBV2	TRBJ1-2	many	14	CASSSDRGVSGYTF	TGTGCCAGCAGCAGCGACAGGGGGGTCTCTGGCTACACCTTC
TRBD1	TRBV2	TRBJ1-2	-	16	CASSSVGDRGSGGYTF	TGTGCCAGCAGTTCCGTCGGCGACAGGGGTTCGGGGGGCTACACCTTC
-	TRBV10-1	TRBJ1-6	many	13	CASSNFNNSPLHF	TGCGCCAGCAGCAACTTCAATAATTCACCCCTCCACTTT
-	TRBV7-9	TRBJ1-2	-	13	CASSPPALYGYTF	TGTGCCAGCAGCCCGCCCGCGCTATATGGCTACACCTTC
TRBD2	TRBV7-6	TRBJ2-5	-	16	CASSLAGLAIEETQYF	TGTGCCAGCAGCTTAGCGGGACTAGCGATAGAAGAGACCCAGTACTTC
TRBD1	TRBV10-3	TRBJ1-5	-	18	CASSSGTTTGDIRAPQHF	TGTGCCAGCAGTTCGGGGACAACGACAGGGGATATCAGGGCGCCCCAGCATTTT
TRBD1	TRBV6-2/TRBV6-3	TRBJ1-1	-	13	CASSYGGRGWAFF	TGTGCCAGCAGTTACGGGGGCAGGGGGTGGGCTTTCTTT
-	TRBV10-3	TRBJ1-5	many	12	CAISESGQPQHF	TGTGCCATCAGTGAGTCGGGTCAGCCCCAGCATTTT
-	TRBV7-9	TRBJ1-3	many	14	CASSFSTSGNTIYF	TGTGCCAGCAGCTTCAGTACCTCTGGAAACACCATATATTTT
-	TRBV20-1	TRBJ1-1	few	13	CSAQGQTNTEAFF	TGCAGTGCCCAAGGACAGACGAACACTGAAGCTTTCTTT
-	TRBV6-5	TRBJ2-7	many	14	CASSYSHSSYEQYF	TGTGCCAGCAGTTACTCGCACAGTTCCTACGAGCAGTACTTC
TRBD1	TRBV11-2	TRBJ2-5	many	12	CASRTGGETQYF	TGTGCCAGCCGGACAGGAGGAGAGACCCAGTACTTC
-	TRBV11-2	TRBJ2-5	many	13	CASSTGVQETQYF	TGTGCCAGCAGTACCGGGGTCCAAGAGACCCAGTACTTC
-	TRBV7-4	TRBJ2-7	-	15	CASSRAATGAYEQYF	TGTGCCAGCTCACGAGCTGCGACCGGGGCCTACGAGCAGTACTTC
-	TRBV27	TRBJ1-2	-	15	CASTPSGHPLRGYTF	TGTGCCAGCACGCCCTCGGGACACCCCTTGAGGGGCTACACCTTC
-	TRBV4-1	TRBJ2-7	-	15	CASSQVRAPDYEQYF	TGCGCCAGCAGCCAAGTCAGGGCCCCAGATTACGAGCAGTACTTC
-	TRBV6-5	TRBJ1-4	few	15	CASSYRGHGNEKLFF	TGTGCCAGCAGTTACCGGGGACACGGCAATGAAAAACTGTTTTTT
-	TRBV2	TRBJ1-2	many	14	CASSEALRGHGYTF	TGTGCCAGCAGTGAAGCGCTTCGAGGGCATGGCTACACCTTC
-	TRBV12-3/TRBV12-4	TRBJ1-1	few	14	CASWQGNGGTEAFF	TGTGCCAGCTGGCAGGGGAACGGGGGCACTGAAGCTTTCTTT
TRBD2	TRBV20-1	TRBJ2-5	many	15	CSARVLLAGRETQYF	TGCAGTGCTAGGGTACTACTAGCGGGAAGGGAGACCCAGTACTTC
TRBD1	TRBV25-1	TRBJ1-6	many	13	CASRGTDNSPLHF	TGTGCCAGCAGGGGGACAGATAATTCACCCCTCCACTTT